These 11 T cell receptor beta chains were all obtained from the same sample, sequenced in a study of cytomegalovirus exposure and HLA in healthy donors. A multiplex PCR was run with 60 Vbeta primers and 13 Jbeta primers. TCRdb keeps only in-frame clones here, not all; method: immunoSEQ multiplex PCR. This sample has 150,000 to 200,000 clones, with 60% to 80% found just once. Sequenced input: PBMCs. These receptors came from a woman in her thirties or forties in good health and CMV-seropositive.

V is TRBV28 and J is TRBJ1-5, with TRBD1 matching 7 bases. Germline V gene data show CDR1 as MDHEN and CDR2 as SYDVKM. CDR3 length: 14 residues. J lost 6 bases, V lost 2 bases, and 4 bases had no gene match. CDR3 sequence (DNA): TGTGCCAGCAGTTTAAGTCAGGGGGTTCAGCCCCAGCATTTT. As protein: CASSLSQGVQPQHF.

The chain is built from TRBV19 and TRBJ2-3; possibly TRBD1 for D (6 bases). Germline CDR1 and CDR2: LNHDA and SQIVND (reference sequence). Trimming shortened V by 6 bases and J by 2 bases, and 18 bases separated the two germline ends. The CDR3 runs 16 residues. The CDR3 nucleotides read TGTGCCAGTAGCCTGGGCGGTCAGGGGCACACAGATACGCAGTATTTT. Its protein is CASSLGGQGHTDTQYF.

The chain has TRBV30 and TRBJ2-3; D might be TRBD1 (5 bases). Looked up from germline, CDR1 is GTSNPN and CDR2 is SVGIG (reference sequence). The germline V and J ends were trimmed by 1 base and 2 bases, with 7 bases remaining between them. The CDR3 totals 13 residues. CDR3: CAWSEGYTDTQYF. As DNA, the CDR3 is TGTGCCTGGAGTGAGGGGTACACAGATACGCAGTATTTT.

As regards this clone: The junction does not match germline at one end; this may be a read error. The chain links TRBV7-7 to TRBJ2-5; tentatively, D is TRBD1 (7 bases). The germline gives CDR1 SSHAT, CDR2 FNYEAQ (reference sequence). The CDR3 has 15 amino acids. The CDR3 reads CASSLGGTVQETQYF. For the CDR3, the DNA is TGTGCTAGCAGCTTAGGCGGGACAGTCCAAGAGACCCAGTACTTC.

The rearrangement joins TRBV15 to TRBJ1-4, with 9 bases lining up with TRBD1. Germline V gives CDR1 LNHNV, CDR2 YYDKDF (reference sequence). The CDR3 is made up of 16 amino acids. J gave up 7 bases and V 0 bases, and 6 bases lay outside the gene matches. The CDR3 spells CATSRDPGQGGEKLFF. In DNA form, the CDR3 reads TGTGCCACCAGCAGAGATCCGGGACAGGGAGGTGAAAAACTGTTTTTT.

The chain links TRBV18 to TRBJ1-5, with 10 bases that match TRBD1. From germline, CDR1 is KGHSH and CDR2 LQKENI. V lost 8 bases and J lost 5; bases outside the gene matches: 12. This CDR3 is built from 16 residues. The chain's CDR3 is CASALSSGTGDQPQHF. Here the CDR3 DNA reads TGTGCCAGCGCGCTATCCTCCGGGACAGGGGATCAGCCCCAGCATTTT.

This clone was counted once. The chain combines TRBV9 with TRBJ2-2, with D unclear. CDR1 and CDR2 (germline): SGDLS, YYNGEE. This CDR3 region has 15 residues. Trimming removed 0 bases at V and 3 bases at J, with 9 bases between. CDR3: CASSVEAAHTGELFF. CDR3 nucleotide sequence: TGTGCCAGCAGCGTAGAGGCGGCTCACACCGGGGAGCTGTTTTTT.

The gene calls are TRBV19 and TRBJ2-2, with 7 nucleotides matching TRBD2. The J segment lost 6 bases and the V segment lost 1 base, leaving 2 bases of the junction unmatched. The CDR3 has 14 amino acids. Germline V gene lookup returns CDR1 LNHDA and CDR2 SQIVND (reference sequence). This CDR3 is CASSIGRGAGELFF. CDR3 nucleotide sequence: TGTGCCAGTAGTATAGGCCGGGGGGCCGGGGAGCTGTTTTTT.

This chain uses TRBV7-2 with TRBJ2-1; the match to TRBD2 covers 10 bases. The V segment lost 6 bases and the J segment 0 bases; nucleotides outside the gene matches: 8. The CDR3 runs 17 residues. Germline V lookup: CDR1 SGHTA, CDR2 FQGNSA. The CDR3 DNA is TGTGCCAGCAGACGAAAAGCGGGAGGGCCCTCCTACAATGAGCAGTTCTTC. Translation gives CASRRKAGGPSYNEQFF.

For the CDR3, the DNA is TGTGCCAGCAGCTTAGATACGGGAGGGCCTAGGGAGCAGTACTTC. Protein product: CASSLDTGGPREQYF. The genes are TRBV7-2 and TRBJ2-7; 8 bases match TRBD2. CDR1 SGHTA and CDR2 FQGNSA come from the germline V gene. The CDR3 consists of 15 residues. V was clipped by 1 base and J by 7 bases; unmatched bases: 9. Looking up the rest from reference TRBV7-2 and TRBJ2-7 gives the full variable domain: GAGVSQSPSNKVTEKGKDVELRCDPISGHTALYWYRQSLGQGLEFLIYFQGNSAPDKSGLPSDRFSAERTGGSVSTLTIQRTQQEDSAVYLCASSLDTGGPREQYFGPGTRLTVT.

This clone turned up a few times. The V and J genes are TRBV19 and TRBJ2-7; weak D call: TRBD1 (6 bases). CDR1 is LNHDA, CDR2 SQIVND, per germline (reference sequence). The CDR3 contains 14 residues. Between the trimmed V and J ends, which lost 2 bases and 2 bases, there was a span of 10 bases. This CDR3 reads CASSITGGTYEQYF. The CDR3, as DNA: TGTGCCAGTAGTATAACTGGGGGCACCTACGAGCAGTACTTC.